This record looks at one T cell receptor (beta chain) sequence and its context. Deletions cut 0 bases from V and 3 bases from J, with 6 bases between. The CDR3 has 13 residues. Looked up from germline, CDR1 is SGHDT and CDR2 is YYEEEE. This table comes from immunoSEQ multiplex PCR, and its TCRdb copy is limited to in-frame clones, with some not included. The data show more than 140,000 clones, with approximately 89% seen just once and about 3.3% held by the top ten. These data originate in a study of T cell responses to AZD1222 COVID-19 vaccine. Specimen: peripheral blood, collected on day 0 of MenACWY control vaccination. The sequence derives from an adult in good health. V is TRBV5-6 and J is TRBJ2-5; D remains ambiguous. The CDR3 protein is CASSLGLEETQYF. The CDR3 region has the DNA TGTGCCAGCAGCTTGGGGCTAGAAGAGACCCAGTACTTC. The complete variable domain, with remaining parts taken from reference TRBV5-6 and TRBJ2-5, reads DAGVTQSPTHLIKTRGQQVTLRCSPKSGHDTVSWYQQALGQGPQFIFQYYEEEERQRGNFPDRFSGHQFPNYSSELNVNALLLGDSALYLCASSLGLEETQYFGPGTRLLVL.